This TCR beta chain was documented in a study of spatial heterogeneity in lung cancer. Study at large: Beta-chain sequences were consistently detected more often than alpha-chain sequences. Study conclusions and caveats: The study estimated about 6.4% alpha and more than 12% beta chain coverage of tumor T cells. How many expanded intratumoral alpha and beta TCRs were present tracked the tumor mutation count, which was a count of nonsynonymous mutations.

In its sample, this clonotype was seen many times. Its matching antigen is unknown. Time point defined: sample taken at primary tumor resection. The approximately 77 donors had untreated early-stage non-small cell lung cancer. The CDR3 sequence is 15 residues long. V lost 7 bases and J lost 6; bases outside the gene matches: 11. CDR1 SNHLY and CDR2 FYNNEI come from the germline V gene. TCRdb re-analysed the 5' RACE reads in MiXCR, keeping a single row per CDR3 protein. The data hold 10,000 or so distinct CDR3 sequences, with approximately 5.1% observed a single time. The sequencing used lung tumor tissue, collected at surgery. This chain links TRBV2 with TRBJ2-2; 7 nucleotides line up with TRBD2. The receptor's source is a female donor with early-stage non-small cell lung cancer. The CDR3: CASTARRGGSGELFF. In DNA form, the CDR3 reads TGTGCCAGCACCGCACGGCGGGGAGGGTCCGGGGAGCTGTTTTTT.